The clone carrying this T cell receptor (beta chain) was seen just once. These data are taken from a study of shared clonotypes between healthy human individuals. Evenly divided among several immunoSEQ plates was the genomic DNA of each subset. Repertoires were generated with immunoSEQ multiplex PCR, while TCRdb's copy carries only in-frame clones and drops some. The sample carries about 560,000 clones, just over 75% recorded once. Every one of the donors was a Caucasian adult that lived in Nashville, Tennessee. The CDR3 contains 14 residues. Trimming removed 1 base from V and 6 bases from J; junction bases left unmatched: 1. The germline V gene has CDR1 SNHLY and CDR2 FYNNEI.

The genes are TRBV2 and TRBJ2-2; 8 bases map to TRBD1. The clonotype originates from a woman between 40 and 55 years old in good health. Some clones in this sample may be carry-over from other donors' samples. Material: PBMCs. CDR3 loop: CASSEGQGPGELFF. The CDR3 nucleotides read TGTGCCAGCAGTGAAGGACAGGGGCCCGGGGAGCTGTTTTTT.